This T cell receptor (beta chain) is from a study of T cells in Graves' hyperthyroidism and ophthalmopathy. Researchers took RNA transcripts and amplified the TCR beta CDR3 regions from them. First-round RT-PCR of the TCR CDR3 relied on the HTBI primer set. MiXCR was run by TCRdb on the multiplex PCR reads, yielding one entry per CDR3 protein. The sample has about 720,000 distinct CDR3 sequences; approximately 18% are singletons. Germline values: CDR1 LNHDA, CDR2 SQIVND (reference sequence). The CDR3 extends over 14 amino acids. V was trimmed by 6 bases and J by 4 bases, leaving 13 bases between them.

The V call is TRBV19, the J call TRBJ1-5, with D perhaps TRBD1 (5 bases). The TCR comes from a woman aged 45-59 years with Graves' hyperthyroidism that later progressed to Graves' ophthalmopathy. The sequenced sample was blood. CDR3 DNA sequence: TGTGCCAGTAGGACCGCGGGGGTAAATCAGCCCCAGCATTTT. This encodes CASRTAGVNQPQHF.